Listed below are T cell receptor beta chains from one sample, sequenced in a study of blood T cell repertoires in COVID-19. Clones were read by immunoSEQ multiplex PCR, and TCRdb kept only the in-frame ones, dropping some. The sample carries about 350,000 clones, approximately 89% recorded once. Sequencing used PBMCs or T cells enriched from blood (not recorded which). The receptors here all came from a woman aged 25 to 39 who had recovered from COVID-19. Each CDR3 is given with its conserved first and last residue. The D gene is left open where the match is weak. Size values are once, few and many counts, or a class for expanded clones, and some rows have none.

CDR3aa	CDR3nt	d_gene	v_gene	abundance	j_gene
CASSLGGTTNYGYTF	TGCGCCAGCAGCTTGGGAGGGACAACTAACTATGGCTACACCTTC	NA	TRBV5-1	NA	TRBJ1-2
CSASKRGLVTGELFF	TGCAGTGCTAGTAAGCGGGGACTCGTCACCGGGGAGCTGTTTTTT	TRBD2	TRBV20-1	NA	TRBJ2-2
CATATGSDTDTQYF	TGTGCCACCGCCACAGGGTCGGACACAGATACGCAGTATTTT	NA	TRBV24-1	few	TRBJ2-3
CASSPFLTVPDPSGANVLTF	TGTGCCAGCAGTCCCTTCCTAACAGTACCCGACCCCTCTGGGGCCAACGTCCTGACTTTC	NA	TRBV28	NA	TRBJ2-6
CASSLGHIPHEQYF	TGCGCCAGCAGCTTGGGTCACATCCCCCACGAGCAGTACTTC	NA	TRBV5-1	NA	TRBJ2-7
CASSRRLLAGASGGETQYF	TGTGCCAGCAGTAGGAGGCTACTAGCGGGGGCCAGCGGGGGAGAGACCCAGTACTTC	TRBD2	TRBV2	NA	TRBJ2-5
CASSLQSTGGSYEQYF	TGCGCCAGCAGCCTTCAATCGACAGGGGGATCCTACGAGCAGTACTTC	TRBD1	TRBV5-1	NA	TRBJ2-7
CASSPTVQETQYF	TGTGCCAGCTCACCAACGGTCCAAGAGACCCAGTACTTC	NA	TRBV18	NA	TRBJ2-5
CASSYRQGARETQYF	TGTGCCAGCTCGTACAGACAGGGGGCGAGAGAGACCCAGTACTTC	TRBD1	TRBV18	once	TRBJ2-5
CAFGLGQGFYEQYF	TGTGCCTTTGGACTGGGACAGGGGTTCTACGAGCAGTACTTC	TRBD1	TRBV6-5	NA	TRBJ2-7
CASSQGAGVNYGYTF	TGCGCCAGCAGCCAAGGGGCAGGGGTTAACTATGGCTACACCTTC	NA	TRBV4-1	NA	TRBJ1-2
CASSLQGEGYTF	TGTGCCAGCAGTTTACAGGGGGAAGGCTACACCTTC	TRBD1	TRBV12-3/TRBV12-4	NA	TRBJ1-2
CASRPLAGSDTQYF	TGTGCCAGCAGACCACTAGCGGGGTCAGATACGCAGTATTTT	TRBD2	TRBV7-3	NA	TRBJ2-3
CASSLGASANQPQHF	TGCGCCAGCAGCTTGGGGGCGTCGGCGAATCAGCCCCAGCATTTT	NA	TRBV5-1	NA	TRBJ1-5
CASSFMSGRYNEQFF	TGTGCCAGCAGTTTCATGTCGGGTCGGTACAATGAGCAGTTCTTC	NA	TRBV27	NA	TRBJ2-1
CASRPVRTENEKLFF	TGCGCCAGCAGACCTGTAAGGACAGAGAATGAAAAACTGTTTTTT	NA	TRBV5-1	NA	TRBJ1-4
CASSSPAGGGTEAFF	TGTGCCAGCAGCTCCCCAGCGGGAGGGGGCACTGAAGCTTTCTTT	NA	TRBV5-6	NA	TRBJ1-1
CASSPWASGDSYNEQFF	TGCGCCAGCAGCCCCTGGGCCAGCGGGGATTCCTACAATGAGCAGTTCTTC	TRBD2	TRBV4-1	NA	TRBJ2-1
CASSLAQGQGNTEAFF	TGTGCCAGCAGCTTGGCGCAGGGGCAGGGGAACACTGAAGCTTTCTTT	NA	TRBV5-4	NA	TRBJ1-1
CATSVIQGYYGYTF	TGTGCCACCAGCGTCATACAGGGGTACTATGGCTACACCTTC	TRBD1	TRBV15	few	TRBJ1-2
CAWTAGNTIYF	TGTGCCTGGACAGCTGGAAACACCATATATTTT	NA	TRBV30	NA	TRBJ1-3
CASSLGRGNEKLFF	TGCGCCAGCAGCTTGGGACGGGGTAATGAAAAACTGTTTTTT	NA	TRBV5-1	NA	TRBJ1-4
CAWSGASGNTIYF	TGTGCCTGGAGTGGGGCTTCTGGAAACACCATATATTTT	NA	TRBV30	once	TRBJ1-3
CASSFLLTNTEAFF	TGTGCCAGCAGTTTTCTTCTCACAAACACTGAAGCTTTCTTT	NA	TRBV28	NA	TRBJ1-1
CASSKGREEKLFF	TGTGCCAGCAGCAAGGGGCGGGAGGAAAAACTGTTTTTT	NA	TRBV21-1	NA	TRBJ1-4
CASSPRQERTQYF	TGTGCCAGCAGCCCAAGACAAGAGAGGACCCAGTACTTC	NA	TRBV7-9	NA	TRBJ2-5
CAWSGFGGLAGVSSYNEQFF	TGTGCCTGGAGTGGATTCGGAGGACTAGCGGGGGTAAGCTCCTACAATGAGCAGTTCTTC	TRBD2	TRBV30	NA	TRBJ2-1
CASSLDSGNQPQHF	TGTGCCAGCAGCTTAGACAGCGGTAATCAGCCCCAGCATTTT	NA	TRBV7-2	NA	TRBJ1-5
CASSHKPDRDRGYTF	TGTGCCAGCAGCCATAAGCCGGACAGGGACCGGGGCTACACCTTC	TRBD1	TRBV3-1/TRBV3-2	NA	TRBJ1-2
CAGVGSGGGTDTQYF	TGTGCCGGGGTGGGGTCAGGGGGCGGCACAGATACGCAGTATTTT	TRBD1	TRBV7-9	NA	TRBJ2-3
CASSTRLGTSVHNEQFF	TGTGCCAGCAGCACCCGCCTGGGGACTAGCGTACACAATGAGCAGTTCTTC	TRBD2	TRBV11-2	NA	TRBJ2-1
CASSTASTGVNTEAFF	TGTGCCAGTAGTACAGCCTCAACAGGGGTGAACACTGAAGCTTTCTTT	TRBD1	TRBV19	NA	TRBJ1-1
CASSLRGQVNEKLFF	TGTGCCAGCAGCTTAAGAGGACAGGTGAATGAAAAACTGTTTTTT	TRBD1	TRBV7-2	NA	TRBJ1-4
CARTGGARATDTQYF	TGTGCCAGAACAGGGGGCGCCCGGGCCACAGATACGCAGTATTTT	TRBD1	TRBV2	NA	TRBJ2-3
CAWETARGGYTF	TGTGCCTGGGAGACCGCCAGGGGAGGCTACACCTTC	NA	TRBV30	few	TRBJ1-2
CASSLGLGGHSIQYF	TGTGCCAGCAGCCTCGGACTAGGCGGACACAGCATTCAGTACTTC	TRBD2	TRBV7-2	NA	TRBJ2-4
CASSTNRSPASGYTF	TGCGCCAGCAGCACCAACAGGAGCCCGGCGAGTGGCTACACCTTC	NA	TRBV5-1	NA	TRBJ1-2
CASSPSGFFSGNTIYF	TGTGCCAGCAGCCCGTCGGGGTTCTTCTCTGGAAACACCATATATTTT	NA	TRBV5-8	NA	TRBJ1-3
CASSLAGLDSPLHF	TGCGCCAGCAGCTTGGCAGGGTTAGATTCACCCCTCCACTTT	NA	TRBV5-1	NA	TRBJ1-6
CASSKPRTGGTEAFF	TGTGCCAGCAGTAAACCAAGGACAGGAGGGACTGAAGCTTTCTTT	TRBD1	TRBV6-5	NA	TRBJ1-1
CSVPGTGILEQFF	TGCAGCGTACCGGGGACAGGGATCCTCGAGCAGTTCTTC	TRBD1	TRBV29-1	once	TRBJ2-1
CASSGDRYRGTLHF	TGTGCCAGTAGTGGGGACAGGTACCGGGGGACCCTCCACTTT	TRBD1	TRBV19	few	TRBJ1-6
CASSLGQGNTGELFF	TGCGCCAGCAGCCTGGGACAGGGGAACACCGGGGAGCTGTTTTTT	TRBD1	TRBV5-1	NA	TRBJ2-2
CALDRAGTEAFF	TGTGCCCTCGACAGGGCGGGCACTGAAGCTTTCTTT	TRBD1	TRBV30	NA	TRBJ1-1
CATTGDEKNIQYF	TGTGCCACCACAGGGGACGAAAAAAACATTCAGTACTTC	TRBD1	TRBV10-3	once	TRBJ2-4
CASRTGTGGESLHF	TGTGCCAGCAGAACCGGGACAGGGGGCGAATCCCTCCACTTT	TRBD1	TRBV6-5	once	TRBJ1-6
CASSVGQGGILNF	TGTGCCAGCAGCGTGGGACAGGGAGGGATCTTGAACTTC	TRBD1	TRBV7-8	NA	TRBJ2-4
CASSRGRVTNEKLFF	TGCGCCAGCAGCCGAGGCAGGGTAACTAATGAAAAACTGTTTTTT	NA	TRBV5-1	NA	TRBJ1-4
CASSLNPQGGHSPLHF	TGTGCCAGCAGCTTAAATCCCCAGGGGGGACATTCACCCCTCCACTTT	TRBD1	TRBV7-3	NA	TRBJ1-6
CATGAGGQETQYF	TGTGCCACTGGAGCGGGGGGGCAAGAGACCCAGTACTTC	TRBD2	TRBV24-1	NA	TRBJ2-5
CASSFYPGNTGELFF	TGTGCCAGCAGCTTCTATCCCGGGAACACCGGGGAGCTGTTTTTT	NA	TRBV7-6	NA	TRBJ2-2
CASSLLAGESEQYF	TGTGCCAGCAGCTTATTAGCGGGGGAGAGCGAGCAGTACTTC	TRBD2	TRBV11-2	NA	TRBJ2-7
CASSRLRAGTQYF	TGTGCCAGCAGCCGCCTCCGGGCGGGTACGCAGTATTTT	NA	TRBV3-1/TRBV3-2	NA	TRBJ2-3
CASSLSAPSGDGYTF	TGTGCCAGCAGCTTATCCGCCCCCTCAGGGGATGGCTACACCTTC	NA	TRBV7-8	NA	TRBJ1-2
CASSLTGGATGVDTQYF	TGTGCCAGCAGCTTAACCGGCGGGGCCACCGGGGTAGATACGCAGTATTTT	NA	TRBV7-3	NA	TRBJ2-3